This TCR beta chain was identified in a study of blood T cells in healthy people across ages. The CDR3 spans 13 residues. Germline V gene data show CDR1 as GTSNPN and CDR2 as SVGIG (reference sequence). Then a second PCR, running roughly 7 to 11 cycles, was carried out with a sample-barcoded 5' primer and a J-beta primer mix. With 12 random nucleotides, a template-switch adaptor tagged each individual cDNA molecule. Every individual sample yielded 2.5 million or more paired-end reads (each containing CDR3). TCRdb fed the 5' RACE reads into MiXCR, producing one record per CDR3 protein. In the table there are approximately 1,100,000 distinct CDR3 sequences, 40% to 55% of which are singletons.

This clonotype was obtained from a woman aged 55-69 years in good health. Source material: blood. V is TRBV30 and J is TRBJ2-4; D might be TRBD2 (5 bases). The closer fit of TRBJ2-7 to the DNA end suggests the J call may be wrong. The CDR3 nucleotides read TGTGCCTGGAGTCCCGAGACTCGGGGCGAGCAGTACTTC. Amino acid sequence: CAWSPETRGEQYF.